The table lists the clone carrying this T cell receptor beta chain with a count of one. No antigen is known for it. This sample's time point: peripheral blood 6 weeks after treatment start. Profiled with immunoSEQ multiplex PCR; TCRdb holds only in-frame clones, not every one. The table shows approximately 120,000 clones, with about 83% occurring only once. The data belong to a study of PD-L1 blockade in urothelial cancer. Overall study results and limits: At 3 weeks on treatment, tumor-associated clones expanded more with durable benefit.

CDR1 is MDHEN and CDR2 is SYDVKM in the germline V gene. The CDR3 runs 14 residues. Trimming removed 7 bases from V and 1 base from J; junction bases left unmatched: 3. The origin of this receptor is a man aged 45-65 years with urothelial cancer. V and J are TRBV28 and TRBJ2-3, with 9 bases fitting TRBD2. The specimen was PBMCs, collected around atezolizumab (anti-PD-L1) treatment. The CDR3 nucleotides read TGTGCCAGCAAGGTAGCGGGGGGCACAGATACGCAGTATTTT. As protein: CASKVAGGTDTQYF.